The 25 T cell receptor beta chains given below trace back to one sample, sequenced in a study of T cell responses to AZD1222 COVID-19 vaccine. The method was immunoSEQ multiplex PCR; TCRdb's version includes in-frame clones alone and lacks a portion of them. Of about 110,000 clones in the sample, 85% to 95% were seen once. The sample here was peripheral blood, taken on day 0 of AZD1222 vaccination. The source of these receptors is an adult in good health.

V and J are TRBV10-2 and TRBJ2-6; 7 nucleotides align to TRBD1. CDR3 length: 17 amino acids. The junction had 5 bases not matched to a gene; V was cut back by 3 bases and J by 0 bases. CDR1 is WSHSY, CDR2 SAAADI, per germline. The CDR3 DNA reads as TGCGCCAGCAGTGATTCACAGGGGAACTCTGGGGCCAACGTCCTGACTTTC. Its translation is CASSDSQGNSGANVLTF.

The chain has TRBV9 and TRBJ1-2, with D unclear. V lost 5 bases and J 4 bases, leaving 9 bases between the germline ends. CDR3 size: 12 residues. CDR1 is SGDLS and CDR2 is YYNGEE in the germline V gene. In DNA form, the CDR3 reads TGTGCCAGCAGGGGAGTCAGCTATGGCTACACCTTC. Amino acids: CASRGVSYGYTF. Supplemented by reference TRBV9 and TRBJ1-2, the full variable domain reads DSGVTQTPKHLITATGQRVTLRCSPRSGDLSVYWYQQSLDQGLQFLIQYYNGEERAKGNILERFSAQQFPDLHSELNLSSLELGDSALYFCASRGVSYGYTFGSGTRLTVV.

The rearrangement joins TRBV9 to TRBJ2-2; 8 bases fit TRBD2. There are 17 residues in the CDR3. Per germline, CDR1 SGDLS and CDR2 YYNGEE. The trim removed 3 bases at V and 1 base at J, leaving 8 bases unmatched. CDR3: CASSEGYSGENTGELFF. The CDR3 bases are TGTGCCAGCAGCGAGGGTTATAGCGGGGAGAACACCGGGGAGCTGTTTTTT.

CDR3 nucleotides: TGTGCCAGCAGCTTTAGGACGGATAGCAATCAGCCCCAGCATTTT. It encodes CASSFRTDSNQPQHF. The J gene is TRBJ1-5, the V gene TRBV5-6; D not resolved. V was cut by 2 bases and J by 0 bases, with 9 bases left in between. CDR3 length: 15 amino acids. Germline V gene data show CDR1 as SGHDT and CDR2 as YYEEEE.

The chain joins TRBV28 to TRBJ1-2; D possibly corresponds to TRBD1 (5 bases). The V gene lost 3 bases and the J gene lost 3 bases, with 14 bases spanning the gap. The germline CDR1 and CDR2 sequences are MDHEN and SYDVKM. The CDR3 is 15 amino acids. CDR3 DNA: TGTGCCAGCAGTTTTATGGGGCAGGGTGACTATGGCTACACCTTC. Its translation: CASSFMGQGDYGYTF.

This rearrangement joins TRBV5-1 to TRBJ1-5; no firm D call. This CDR3 contains 15 residues. CDR1 is SGHRS, CDR2 YFSETQ, per germline. Trimming cost V 4 bases and J 0 bases, with 11 bases left between them. This CDR3 reads CASSPMGISNQPQHF. CDR3 nucleotide sequence: TGCGCCAGCAGCCCCATGGGGATTAGCAATCAGCCCCAGCATTTT.

The chain has TRBV5-1 and TRBJ2-2; D remains ambiguous. This CDR3 region has 14 residues. From germline, CDR1 is SGHRS and CDR2 YFSETQ. V was trimmed by 6 bases and J by 2 bases, leaving 11 bases between them. CDR3 loop: CASNQDGNTGELFF. The CDR3 DNA reads as TGCGCCAGCAACCAAGACGGAAACACCGGGGAGCTGTTTTTT.

This chain links TRBV25-1 with TRBJ1-3; D is unclear. Germline CDR1 MGHDK, CDR2 SYGVNS. Trimming stripped 7 bases from V and 4 bases from J, with 8 bases between. The CDR3 has 12 residues. The CDR3 DNA sequence: TGTGCCAGCACCGCCCGCGGAAACACCATATATTTT. Translation: CASTARGNTIYF.

This chain uses TRBV29-1 with TRBJ1-1; 10 bases line up with TRBD1. Germline CDR1 and CDR2: SQVTM and ANQGSEA. The junction had 6 bases not matched to a gene; V was cut back by 3 bases and J by 2 bases. The CDR3 totals 15 residues. The CDR3 DNA follows: TGCAGCGTTGAGGGACAGGGGAACGCCAACACTGAAGCTTTCTTT. It yields the protein CSVEGQGNANTEAFF.

The V gene is TRBV27, the J gene TRBJ2-5; D is perhaps TRBD1 (6 bases). Trimming left V 5 bases short and J 2 bases short, with 12 bases between. The CDR3 is made up of 14 amino acids. Germline assignment: CDR1 MNHEY and CDR2 SMNVEV (reference sequence). CDR3 residues: CASSAQGYQETQYF. The CDR3 nucleotides are TGTGCCAGCAGTGCACAGGGCTATCAAGAGACCCAGTACTTC.

The chain employs TRBV28 and TRBJ1-1, with unresolved D. Germline V gene sequence: CDR1 MDHEN, CDR2 SYDVKM. Deletions cut 6 bases from V and 0 bases from J, with 2 bases between. The CDR3 loop spans 11 amino acids. CDR3 nucleotides: TGTGCCAGCAGAATGAACACTGAAGCTTTCTTT. Protein: CASRMNTEAFF.

The chain carries TRBV6-5 and TRBJ1-5; no clear D. This CDR3 is 15 amino acids long. Germline V lookup: CDR1 MNHEY, CDR2 SVGAGI. V dropped 5 bases and J dropped 4 bases, with 15 bases sitting between them. The CDR3 DNA reads TGTGCCAGCAGTCTGACATACAGAGGAAATCAGCCCCAGCATTTT. This encodes CASSLTYRGNQPQHF.

This clone was picked up a small number of times. V usage is TRBV7-6 and J usage is TRBJ1-1; D is possibly TRBD1 (5 bases). Deletions cut 1 base from V and 6 bases from J, with 21 bases between. Germline CDR1 and CDR2: SGHVS and FNYEAQ. This CDR3 has 17 amino acids. DNA of the CDR3: TGTGCCAGCAGCTTAGAGACCCCGGGACGCCTTGGACCTGAAGCTTTCTTT. Translated: CASSLETPGRLGPEAFF.

A remark on this clone: This sample includes further DNA sequences coding for the same CDR3. The chain links TRBV19 to TRBJ1-2, with D possibly being TRBD1 (5 bases). V lost 7 bases, J lost 8 bases, and 17 bases lay in between. There are 13 residues in the CDR3. Looked up from germline, CDR1 is LNHDA and CDR2 is SQIVND (reference sequence). The CDR3 nucleotides read TGTGCCAGTACCCCGTCCGGGACCGGAGGCTACACCTTC. This translates into CASTPSGTGGYTF.

The chain links TRBV30 to TRBJ2-7; TRBD1 matches 7 bases. From germline, CDR1 is GTSNPN and CDR2 SVGIG (reference sequence). Trimming at V came to 0 bases and at J to 5 bases, leaving 10 bases not matched to a gene. The CDR3 contains 15 residues. The CDR3 coding sequence is TGTGCCTGGAGTGTAGGAACGTATGGGACAGACGAGCAGTACTTC. As protein: CAWSVGTYGTDEQYF.

J is TRBJ2-3 and V is TRBV5-5; TRBD2 matches at 15 bases. The trim removed 2 bases at V and 6 bases at J, leaving 13 bases unmatched. There are 19 residues in the CDR3. CDR1 and CDR2 (germline): SGHKS, YYEKEE (reference sequence). CDR3 nucleotide sequence: TGTGCCAGCAGCTTATGGAGGCCCGGCGGACTAGCGGGGGGGGATACGCAGTATTTT. This encodes CASSLWRPGGLAGGDTQYF.

The gene calls are TRBV5-1 and TRBJ2-3, with 7 bases aligning to TRBD1. This CDR3 has 15 amino acids. The V and J ends lost 0 bases and 3 bases, in that order; junction bases with no gene match: 4. CDR1 is SGHRS and CDR2 is YFSETQ in the germline V gene. The CDR3 sequence: CASSLARGWTDTQYF. As DNA, the CDR3 is TGCGCCAGCAGCTTGGCCAGGGGGTGGACAGATACGCAGTATTTT.

The chain links TRBV5-5 to TRBJ2-7; D possibly corresponds to TRBD2 (5 bases). Trimming pared 0 bases from V and 0 bases from J, leaving 10 bases between. There are 15 residues in the CDR3. Looked up from germline, CDR1 is SGHKS and CDR2 is YYEKEE (reference sequence). CDR3: CASSLVFRGSYEQYF. In nucleotides, the CDR3 is TGTGCCAGCAGCTTGGTGTTCCGGGGCTCCTACGAGCAGTACTTC.

V and J are TRBV30 and TRBJ2-3; TRBD2 agrees at 7 bases. Losses at the gene ends were 5 bases for V and 4 bases for J; bases not matched to a gene: 9. The CDR3 has 14 amino acids. CDR1 is GTSNPN, CDR2 SVGIG, per germline (reference sequence). The CDR3: CAWGPGGGADTQYF. The CDR3 DNA reads TGTGCCTGGGGCCCTGGGGGGGGTGCAGATACGCAGTATTTT.

The chain couples TRBV6-5 to TRBJ2-2, with no clear D. This CDR3 region has 15 residues. Trimming removed 7 bases at V and 5 bases at J, with 17 bases between. Germline CDR1 MNHEY, CDR2 SVGAGI. The CDR3 loop reads CASTQGGLETGELFF. CDR3 nucleotides: TGTGCCAGCACTCAAGGTGGTCTCGAAACCGGGGAGCTGTTTTTT.

The rearrangement joins TRBV5-5 to TRBJ1-2; TRBD1 is a possible D gene (5 bases). Germline V gene sequence: CDR1 SGHKS, CDR2 YYEKEE (reference sequence). V was clipped by 4 bases and J by 6 bases, with 10 bases between them. The CDR3 extends over 12 amino acids. CDR3: CASSPTGHGYTF. The DNA for the CDR3 is TGTGCCAGCAGCCCTACAGGTCATGGCTACACCTTC.

This chain uses TRBV19 with TRBJ1-5; possible D gene TRBD1, 5 bases. This CDR3 comprises 14 residues. Trimming left V 7 bases short and J 3 bases short, with 13 bases between. Germline V gene lookup returns CDR1 LNHDA and CDR2 SQIVND (reference sequence). CDR3 in amino acids: CASTGLNLNQPQHF. DNA of the CDR3: TGTGCCAGTACGGGGCTCAACCTCAATCAGCCCCAGCATTTT.

The gene calls are TRBV5-1 and TRBJ1-2; D is ambiguous. V was trimmed by 3 bases and J by 4 bases, leaving 13 bases between them. The CDR3 contains 14 residues. Germline values: CDR1 SGHRS, CDR2 YFSETQ. The CDR3 sequence: CASSSVVWGYGYTF. CDR3 bases: TGCGCCAGCAGCTCGGTCGTTTGGGGCTATGGCTACACCTTC.

The V gene is TRBV7-2, the J gene TRBJ1-5, with D perhaps matching TRBD1 (5 bases). Looked up from germline, CDR1 is SGHTA and CDR2 is FQGNSA. Trimming removed 1 base at V and 1 base at J, with 8 bases between. The CDR3 has 15 amino acids. CDR3 coding DNA: TGTGCCAGCAGCTTAGAAGGGGTAAGCAATCAGCCCCAGCATTTT. This gives the protein CASSLEGVSNQPQHF. The variable domain in full, with the rest retrieved from reference TRBV7-2 and TRBJ1-5, is GAGVSQSPSNKVTEKGKDVELRCDPISGHTALYWYRQSLGQGLEFLIYFQGNSAPDKSGLPSDRFSAERTGGSVSTLTIQRTQQEDSAVYLCASSLEGVSNQPQHFGDGTRLSIL.

The chain couples TRBV7-9 to TRBJ2-2, with TRBD2 identical over 8 bases. The CDR3 consists of 16 residues. Germline V gene data show CDR1 as SEHNR and CDR2 as FQNEAQ (reference sequence). V lost 5 bases and J lost 0; bases outside the gene matches: 5. The CDR3 protein is CASSGLSGANTGELFF. The CDR3 DNA reads TGTGCCAGCAGCGGGCTTAGCGGGGCGAACACCGGGGAGCTGTTTTTT.